The 5 T cell receptor beta chains presented below share a single source sample, sequenced in a study of CD8+ T cells in alopecia areata. cDNA reverse transcribed from extracted RNA served as the sequencing template. Sequenced by immunoSEQ multiplex PCR; TCRdb stores in-frame clones only, minus some. The profile shows 180,000 or so clones, approximately 49% of them singletons. The sample's treatment: oral pan-JAK inhibitor, 5-10 mg twice daily. This sample comprised CD8+ T cells sorted from blood, obtained at week 52, from a patient treated with tofacitinib. These receptors were obtained from a human donor with alopecia areata.

The V and J genes are TRBV4-1 and TRBJ2-7; 7 bases map to TRBD2. This CDR3 comprises 14 residues. Germline-derived CDR1 and CDR2 are MGHRA and YSYEKL. The ends lost 5 bases at V and 4 bases at J; junction bases unmatched: 8. This chain's CDR3 is CASSSVGEGYEQYF. CDR3 nucleotides: TGCGCCAGCAGCTCGGTGGGGGAGGGATACGAGCAGTACTTC.

V usage is TRBV4-1 and J usage is TRBJ1-5; tentatively, D is TRBD1 (5 bases). Germline CDR1 is MGHRA and CDR2 is YSYEKL. This CDR3 comprises 16 residues. With 0 bases removed from V and 2 bases from J, the gap between germline ends came to 11 bases. CDR3 in amino acids: CASSQDAGQGNQPQHF. CDR3 DNA sequence: TGCGCCAGCAGCCAAGATGCGGGGCAGGGCAATCAGCCCCAGCATTTT.

V and J are TRBV15 and TRBJ2-7; the D gene is possibly TRBD2 (5 bases). The V gene lost 3 bases and the J gene lost 1 base, with 7 bases spanning the gap. The germline V gene has CDR1 LNHNV and CDR2 YYDKDF (reference sequence). CDR3 length: 13 amino acids. CDR3 sequence reads: CATSSGDSYEQYF. DNA of the CDR3: TGTGCCACCAGCAGCGGGGATTCCTACGAGCAGTACTTC.

This clone was counted between two and nine times. This sequence joins TRBV7-2 and TRBJ2-3; 11 bases agree with TRBD2. The trim removed 5 bases at V and 1 base at J, leaving 5 bases unmatched. The V gene's germline CDR1 is SGHTA and CDR2 FQGNSA. This CDR3 spans 16 amino acids. CDR3 amino acids: CASSLSGGAGTDTQYF. In DNA form, the CDR3 reads TGTGCCAGCAGCCTTAGCGGGGGGGCCGGCACAGATACGCAGTATTTT. The full variable domain, in which reference TRBV7-2 and TRBJ2-3 provide the parts outside the CDR3, is GAGVSQSPSNKVTEKGKDVELRCDPISGHTALYWYRQSLGQGLEFLIYFQGNSAPDKSGLPSDRFSAERTGGSVSTLTIQRTQQEDSAVYLCASSLSGGAGTDTQYFGPGTRLTVL.

V is TRBV19 and J is TRBJ2-2; D remains unclear. Looked up from germline, CDR1 is LNHDA and CDR2 is SQIVND (reference sequence). Deletions cut 6 bases from V and 9 bases from J, with 17 bases between. The CDR3 runs 14 residues. The CDR3 DNA follows: TGTGCCAGTAGCCCCCTGACGGAGACGTGGGAGCTGTTTTTT. Translation gives CASSPLTETWELFF.